The clone carrying this TCR beta chain was picked up one time. These data come from a study of blood T cell repertoires in COVID-19. The wider study: Samples taken during acute and convalescent COVID-19 were collected in the United States, Italy and Spain. Sources were T cells, B-cell-depleted T cells, or PBMCs; the material itself was cDNA or gDNA.

Per germline, CDR1 MNHEY and CDR2 SMNVEV (reference sequence). CDR3 length equals 14 residues. V was shortened by 4 bases and J by 0 bases, with 9 bases between the two germline ends. Methods used by the authors: Counts of nucleated cells, estimated from reference gene primer amplification, were obtained. Here immunoSEQ multiplex PCR was the method, and the copy in TCRdb shows in-frame clones only, minus some. Clonal size and the V and J genes are those of that table, whereas D and trimming came from the DNA. The top ten hold more than 0.75% of the sample, which has 180,000 or so clones, about 88% seen once.

This clonotype was obtained from a man in his late teens or twenties with acute or convalescent COVID-19. The chain uses TRBV27 and TRBJ1-1; perhaps TRBD1 as D (5 bases). The specimen sequenced was peripheral blood. The CDR3 spells CASSYQGVNTEAFF. CDR3 DNA: TGTGCCAGCAGTTATCAGGGTGTGAACACTGAAGCTTTCTTT.